This T cell receptor beta chain is from a study of shared clonotypes between healthy human individuals. Across the whole study: The plates for each donor numbered three CD4 naive, three CD4 memory, two CD8 naive and one CD8 memory.

V was shortened by 2 bases and J by 3 bases, with 13 bases between the two germline ends. Per germline, CDR1 SQVTM and CDR2 ANQGSEA. CDR3 length equals 14 residues. A CD45RA-negative memory subset and a CD45RA+ naive subset were separated from the CD4+ cells. Using immunoSEQ multiplex PCR, the repertoire was profiled, and TCRdb retains in-frame clones only, with some absent. The sample has around 1.5 million clones, 95% to 99% seen once; the top ten hold 0.4% to 0.55%. The sequenced sample was naive CD4+ T cells sorted from blood. Sample subset: CD45RA+ positively selected. The genes are TRBV29-1 and TRBJ2-5, with D hard to call. The receptor was derived from a young man in good health. The CDR3 loop reads CSVERRGGEETQYF. The CDR3 nucleotides are TGCAGCGTTGAACGACGAGGCGGTGAAGAGACCCAGTACTTC.